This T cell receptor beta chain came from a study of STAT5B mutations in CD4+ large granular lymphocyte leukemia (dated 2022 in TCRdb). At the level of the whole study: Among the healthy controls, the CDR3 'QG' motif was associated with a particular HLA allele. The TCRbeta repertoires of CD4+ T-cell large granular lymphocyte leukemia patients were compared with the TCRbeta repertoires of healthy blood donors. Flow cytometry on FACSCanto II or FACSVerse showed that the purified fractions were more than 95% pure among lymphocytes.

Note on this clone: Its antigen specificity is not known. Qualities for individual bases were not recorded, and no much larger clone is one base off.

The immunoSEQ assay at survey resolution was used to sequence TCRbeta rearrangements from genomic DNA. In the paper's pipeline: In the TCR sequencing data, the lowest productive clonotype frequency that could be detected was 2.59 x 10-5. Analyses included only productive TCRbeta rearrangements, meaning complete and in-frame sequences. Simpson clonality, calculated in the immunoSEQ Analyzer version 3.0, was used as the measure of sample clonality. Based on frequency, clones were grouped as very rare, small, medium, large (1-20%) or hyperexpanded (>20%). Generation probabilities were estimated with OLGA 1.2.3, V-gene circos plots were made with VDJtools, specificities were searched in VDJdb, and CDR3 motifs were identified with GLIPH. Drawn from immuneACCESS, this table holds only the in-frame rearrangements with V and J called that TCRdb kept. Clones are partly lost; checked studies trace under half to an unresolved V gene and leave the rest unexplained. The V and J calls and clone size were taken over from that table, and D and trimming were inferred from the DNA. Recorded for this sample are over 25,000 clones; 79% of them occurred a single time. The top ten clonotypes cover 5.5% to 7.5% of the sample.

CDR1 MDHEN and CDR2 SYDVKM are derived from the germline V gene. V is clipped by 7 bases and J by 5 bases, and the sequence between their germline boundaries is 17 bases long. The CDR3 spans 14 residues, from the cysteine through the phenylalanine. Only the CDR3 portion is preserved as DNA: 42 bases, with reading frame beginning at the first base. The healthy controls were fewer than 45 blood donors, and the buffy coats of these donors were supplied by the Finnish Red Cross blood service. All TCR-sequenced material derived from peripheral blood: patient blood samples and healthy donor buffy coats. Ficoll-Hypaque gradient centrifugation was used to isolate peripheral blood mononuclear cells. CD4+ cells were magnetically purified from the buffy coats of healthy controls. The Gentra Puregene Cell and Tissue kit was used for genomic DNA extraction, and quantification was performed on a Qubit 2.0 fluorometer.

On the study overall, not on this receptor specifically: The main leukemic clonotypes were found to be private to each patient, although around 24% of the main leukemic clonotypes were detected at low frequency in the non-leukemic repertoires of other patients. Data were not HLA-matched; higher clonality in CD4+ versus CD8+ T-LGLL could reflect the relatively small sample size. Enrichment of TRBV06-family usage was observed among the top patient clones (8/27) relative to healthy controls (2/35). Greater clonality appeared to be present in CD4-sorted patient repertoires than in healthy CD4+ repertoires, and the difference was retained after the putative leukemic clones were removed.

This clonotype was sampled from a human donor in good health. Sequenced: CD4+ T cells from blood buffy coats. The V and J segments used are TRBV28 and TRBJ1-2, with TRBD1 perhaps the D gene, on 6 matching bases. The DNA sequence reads TGTGCCAGCATTAGTGCCGCAGGGGCGTATGGCTACACCTTC. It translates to CASISAAGAYGYTF.